The rows below give T cell receptor beta chains drawn from one sample of a study of blood T cell repertoires in COVID-19. Only in-frame clones appear in the TCRdb table, and some are missing; sequencing was by immunoSEQ multiplex PCR. This table has around 300,000 clones, 89% appearing once. The source material was PBMCs or T cells enriched from blood (not recorded which). These receptors all come from a woman aged 55 to 70 who had recovered from COVID-19. Each CDR3 is given without its conserved first and last residue. Fields, in order: V gene, J gene, clone size, CDR3 protein. Clone size is shown for a subset of rows, as once, few, many or a class of expanded clone.

>TRBV6-6|TRBJ2-2|-
ASSPFPEGTGELF
>TRBV28|TRBJ1-2|-
ASRPGGPYGYT
>TRBV5-1|TRBJ2-7|few
ASSLQDPRAFRYEQY
>TRBV11-1|TRBJ2-7|few
ASSKLAGGTYEQY
>TRBV7-9|TRBJ1-6|-
ASSLGSSYNSPLH
>TRBV5-6|TRBJ2-1|-
ASSLVRAQQF
>TRBV5-1|TRBJ2-1|-
ASSLSLGLAGNYNEQF
>TRBV4-1|TRBJ1-5|-
ASSQVRDTAQPQH
>TRBV7-3|TRBJ2-1|-
ASSLNGGYNEQF
>TRBV5-6|TRBJ1-6|-
ASSLEGAWDSPLH
>TRBV18|TRBJ2-7|-
ASSRPISDEQY